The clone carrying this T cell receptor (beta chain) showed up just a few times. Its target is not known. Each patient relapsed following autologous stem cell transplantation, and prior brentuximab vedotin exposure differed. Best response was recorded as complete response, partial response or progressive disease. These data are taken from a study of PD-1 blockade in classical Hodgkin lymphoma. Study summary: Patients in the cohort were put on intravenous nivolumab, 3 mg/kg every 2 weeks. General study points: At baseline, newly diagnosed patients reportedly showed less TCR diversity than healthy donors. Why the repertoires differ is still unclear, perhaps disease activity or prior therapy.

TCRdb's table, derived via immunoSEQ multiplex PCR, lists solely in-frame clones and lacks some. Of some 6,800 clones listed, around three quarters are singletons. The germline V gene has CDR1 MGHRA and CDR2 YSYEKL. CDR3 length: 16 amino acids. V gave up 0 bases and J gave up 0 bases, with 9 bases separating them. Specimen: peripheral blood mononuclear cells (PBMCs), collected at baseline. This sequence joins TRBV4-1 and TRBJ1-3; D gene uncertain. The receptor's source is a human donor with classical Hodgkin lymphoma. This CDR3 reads CASSQEAPISGNTIYF. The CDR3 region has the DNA TGCGCCAGCAGCCAAGAGGCCCCCATCTCTGGAAACACCATATATTTT.